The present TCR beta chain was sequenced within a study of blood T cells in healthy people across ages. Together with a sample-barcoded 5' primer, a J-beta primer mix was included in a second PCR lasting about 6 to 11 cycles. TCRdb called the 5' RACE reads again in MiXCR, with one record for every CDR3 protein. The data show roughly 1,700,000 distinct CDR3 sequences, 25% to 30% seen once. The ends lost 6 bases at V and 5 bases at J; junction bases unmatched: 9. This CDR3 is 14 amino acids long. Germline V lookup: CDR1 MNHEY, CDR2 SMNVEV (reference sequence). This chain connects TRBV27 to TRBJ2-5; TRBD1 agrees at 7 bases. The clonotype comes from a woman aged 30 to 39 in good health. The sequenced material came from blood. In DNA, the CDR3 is TGTGCCAGCAGCCGGGACAGCAATCGGGAGACCCAGTACTTC. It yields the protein CASSRDSNRETQYF.